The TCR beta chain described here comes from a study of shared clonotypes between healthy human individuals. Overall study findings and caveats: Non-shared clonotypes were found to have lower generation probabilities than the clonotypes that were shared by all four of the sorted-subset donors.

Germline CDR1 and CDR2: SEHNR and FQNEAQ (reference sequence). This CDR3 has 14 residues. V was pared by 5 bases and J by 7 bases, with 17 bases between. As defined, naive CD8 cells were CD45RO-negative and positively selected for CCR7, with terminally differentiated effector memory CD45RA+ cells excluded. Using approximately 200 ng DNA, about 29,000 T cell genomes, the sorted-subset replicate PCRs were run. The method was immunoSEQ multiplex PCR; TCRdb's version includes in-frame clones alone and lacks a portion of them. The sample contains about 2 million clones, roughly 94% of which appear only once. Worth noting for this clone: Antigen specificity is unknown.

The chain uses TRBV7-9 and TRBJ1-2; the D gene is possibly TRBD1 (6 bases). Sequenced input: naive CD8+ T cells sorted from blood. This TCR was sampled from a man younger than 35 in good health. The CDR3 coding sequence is TGTGCCAGCAGCCTCGTCCAGGGGAGCGCTGGCTACACCTTC. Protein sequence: CASSLVQGSAGYTF.